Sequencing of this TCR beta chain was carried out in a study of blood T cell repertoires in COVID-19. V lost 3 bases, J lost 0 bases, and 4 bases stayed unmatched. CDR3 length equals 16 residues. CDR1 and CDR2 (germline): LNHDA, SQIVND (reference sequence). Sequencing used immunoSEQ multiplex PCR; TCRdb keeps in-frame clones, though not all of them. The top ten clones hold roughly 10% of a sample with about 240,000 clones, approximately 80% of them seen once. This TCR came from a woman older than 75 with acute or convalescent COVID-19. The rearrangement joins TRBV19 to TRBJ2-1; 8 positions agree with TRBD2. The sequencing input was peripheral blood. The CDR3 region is CASSIQAGGSYNEQFF. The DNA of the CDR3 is TGTGCCAGTAGTATTCAGGCGGGGGGCTCCTACAATGAGCAGTTCTTC.